The subject of this entry is one TCR beta chain. This clone turned up a few times. Its antigen specificity is not known. No much larger clone is present one base from it, and per-base qualities are unavailable. The CDR3 holds 15 amino acids from the cysteine to the phenylalanine. Just the 45-base CDR3 DNA is kept, in frame starting at base 1. Taken from the germline V gene, the CDR1 and CDR2 loops are KGHSH and LQKENI. Compared with germline, V lacks 3 bases and J lacks 5 bases; bases without a gene match: 9. From each donor, a single peripheral blood sample of approximately 0.11 L on average was drawn into heparinised tubes. Using a panel that included CD45RO, CCR7, CD25, CD127, CD95 and CD27, naive, central memory, regulatory and stem cell-like memory CD4+ T cells were sorted on a BD FACSAria II. A purity above 95% was achieved for all sorted populations. PBMCs were isolated right away by Lymphoprep density gradient centrifugation and were stained directly, without culture. Samples were stained and sorted in pairs, with one healthy donor and one patient per experiment, so that batch effects were minimized.

The data were taken from a study of beta chain features in type 1 diabetes (dated by TCRdb to the late 2010s). Turning to the overall study: Patients and healthy donors did not differ in mean age, gender distribution, total cell number or subset yield. Naive and central memory subsets were obtained from all 30 or so donors, but regulatory and stem cell-like memory subsets were isolated from only 8 patients and about 8 healthy donors. A total of 90 million to 130 million sorted cells were examined across all samples, and a strong correlation was observed between cell number per subset and RNA yield. The study compared the TCRB repertoires of sorted circulating CD4+ T cell subsets in recently diagnosed type 1 diabetes patients with those in matched healthy donors. What the study reported, not specific to this receptor: Because the HLA sub-analyses included only small numbers of individuals, any influence of HLA type on TCRB rearrangement was left unresolved. Shorter templates might be favored by PCR, yet because patient and control samples were amplified and corrected together, any such skew would affect both groups equally. Type 1 diabetes patients showed a moderate but significant shortening of TCRB CDR3 length in all four CD4+ subsets. Naive, central memory and regulatory TCRB repertoires appeared to be more similar among patients than among healthy donors. Sequencing cDNA rather than genomic DNA could over-represent highly expressing activated cells, although activation and CD3 levels did not differ between groups. Patients with type 1 diabetes made fewer insertions and deleted more nucleotides at VDJ recombination sites, implying thymic rearrangement abnormalities.

All of the isolated RNA was reverse transcribed with the High Capacity cDNA Reverse Transcription Kit, so expressed TCRB transcripts were sequenced. Deep immunoSEQ sequencing was performed on naive, central memory and regulatory T cell samples, with an average of approximately 3.9 million total reads per sample. Sorted cells were lysed in RLT buffer and RNA was extracted with DNase-treated RNeasy Micro or Mini kits, depending on cell number. Each cell subset was processed on its own to prevent cross-contamination, while patient and healthy donor samples were processed together. The immunoSEQ multiplex PCR was used to amplify TCRB sequences from cDNA, yielding 87-bp fragments that span the CDR3 region. Amplicons were sequenced on the Illumina HiSeq platform. Regarding the original processing steps: Synthetic template baselines were used to correct PCR bias computationally, reads within Hamming distance 2 were collapsed together, and singletons that could not be merged were discarded. Reads were aligned to IMGT to assign V, D and J genes, CDR3 length, and insertions or deletions at six rearrangement sites. Within each subset, clonotype counts were normalized to the number of sorted cells before true diversity and Gini coefficients were calculated with the tcR R package. The overlap coefficient, calculated on TCRB nucleotide sequences, was used to quantify repertoire sharing. As a proxy for the pre-selection repertoire, out-of-frame TCRB sequences from naive cells were analyzed. Here the immuneACCESS table is served through TCRdb, limited to in-frame sequences with V and J called. Missing clones are a known gap in these copies; in checked studies unresolved V genes cover under half, and the rest lacks a known reason. The V and J calls and clone size are taken from that table; D and trimming were inferred from the DNA. Counted in this sample were a few hundred thousand clones; approximately 16% of them appeared once. Of the sample, approximately 0.02% falls within the top ten clones.

The receptor was derived from a woman aged 18-29 years in good health. Material: naive CD4+ T cells from blood. In the paper's terms, the cell subset or site label means: true naive CD4+ T cells. The chain links TRBV18 with TRBJ2-7, with 8 bases matching TRBD2. The nucleotide sequence reads TGTGCCAGCTCACCCCCGGGAGGGTCGCGCGACGAGCAGTACTTC. Its translation is CASSPPGGSRDEQYF.